The present TCR beta chain was sequenced within a study of blood T cell repertoires in COVID-19. Study summary: Samples taken during acute and convalescent COVID-19 were collected in the United States, Italy and Spain. The analysed material was cDNA or gDNA that came from T cells, B-cell-depleted T cells, or PBMCs.

CDR1 is SGHDT, CDR2 YYEEEE, per germline. This CDR3 comprises 14 residues. Trimming took 4 bases from V and 3 from J; bases not matched to a gene: 6. Only in-frame clones appear in the TCRdb table, and some are missing; sequencing was by immunoSEQ multiplex PCR. The profile shows hundreds of thousands of clones, roughly 83% of them singletons. The J gene is TRBJ2-7, the V gene TRBV5-6; the match to TRBD1 covers 8 bases. The receptor's source is an elderly man with acute or convalescent COVID-19. The sample consisted of peripheral blood. CDR3 residues: CASSPGGFFYEQYF. The CDR3 DNA follows: TGTGCCAGCAGCCCAGGGGGCTTCTTCTACGAGCAGTACTTC.